Listed below are T cell receptor beta chains from one sample, sequenced in a study of OX40 agonist ivuxolimab in advanced cancers. Generated by immunoSEQ multiplex PCR, the TCRdb table keeps only in-frame clones and is missing some. The table has some 83,000 clones, roughly 86% seen once. Here the sequenced sample was CD4+ or CD8+ T cells sorted from blood, taken in a trial of the OX40 agonist ivuxolimab. All receptors derive from an adult with an advanced solid tumor such as melanoma, head and neck, liver or kidney cancer. Each CDR3 is given with its conserved first and last residue. The D gene is left open where the match is weak. A clone size is listed for some rows: how often the clone was seen (once, few, many), or a class if it is expanded.

j_call	d_call	clone_size	v_call	cdr3_nt	cdr3_aa
TRBJ2-7	TRBD2	NA	TRBV5-8	TGTGCCAGCAGCTTGGCCCACAGCGGGGACCCCTCCTACGAGCAGTACTTC	CASSLAHSGDPSYEQYF
TRBJ1-1	NA	NA	TRBV4-3	TGCGCCAGCAGCCAAGATTTAGACACTGAAGCTTTCTTT	CASSQDLDTEAFF
TRBJ1-5	NA	NA	TRBV6-6	TGTGCCAGCAGTGTCGATGCGTACTATAGCAATCAGCCCCAGCATTTT	CASSVDAYYSNQPQHF
TRBJ1-1	NA	NA	TRBV28	TGTGCCACCCTCCCCGCCGGTAAGAACACTGAAGCTTTCTTT	CATLPAGKNTEAFF
TRBJ2-2	NA	few	TRBV5-1	TGCGCCAGCAGCTTGGGGTTGACTTCGAACACCGGGGAGCTGTTTTTT	CASSLGLTSNTGELFF
TRBJ2-6	NA	NA	TRBV19	TGTGCCAGTAGTACCGGGACAGGGGCCAACGTCCTGACTTTC	CASSTGTGANVLTF
TRBJ2-2	TRBD2	NA	TRBV7-2	TGTGCCAGCAGCGTGGGACTAGCGGGAGGGCCGAACGGGGAGCTGTTTTTT	CASSVGLAGGPNGELFF
TRBJ1-2	TRBD1	NA	TRBV6-5	TGTGCCAGCAGCTCGGGACAGGGGGCGCGTGGCTACACCTTC	CASSSGQGARGYTF
TRBJ1-1	NA	once	TRBV11-2	TGTGCCAGCAGCCCTAACCAGGCCCTTAACACTGAAGCTTTCTTT	CASSPNQALNTEAFF
TRBJ2-3	NA	NA	TRBV2	TGTGCCAGCAGCCGACACAGCGGATCCACAGATACGCAGTATTTT	CASSRHSGSTDTQYF
TRBJ1-2	NA	NA	TRBV5-1	TGCGCCAGCTCAGAGGACGGGTCCTATGGCTACACCTTC	CASSEDGSYGYTF
TRBJ2-2	NA	NA	TRBV9	TGTGCCAGCAGTCCCGGCCTTAACGCCGGGGAGCTGTTTTTT	CASSPGLNAGELFF
TRBJ1-6	TRBD1	few	TRBV25-1	TGTGCCACCAGCGCCGGGACAGGGGTTTCACCCCTCCACTTT	CATSAGTGVSPLHF
TRBJ1-1	NA	NA	TRBV5-4	TGTGCCAGCAGCTTGTTTTCAGGGAGGACTGAAGCTTTCTTT	CASSLFSGRTEAFF
TRBJ1-1	NA	NA	TRBV30	TGTGCCTGGAGGAGGGATGGAGGGGGGATCAGGGCGAACACTGAAGCTTTCTTT	CAWRRDGGGIRANTEAFF
TRBJ2-1	TRBD1	NA	TRBV11-2	TGTGCCAGCAGCCCCAACAGGGGAAGCTACAATGAGCAGTTCTTC	CASSPNRGSYNEQFF
TRBJ1-5	NA	NA	TRBV2	TGTGCCAGCAGTAATCCCAATCAGCCCCAGCATTTT	CASSNPNQPQHF
TRBJ1-1	NA	NA	TRBV27	TGTGCCAGCAGCAAAAGGACCCGAGAGAACACTGAAGCTTTCTTT	CASSKRTRENTEAFF
TRBJ1-5	TRBD1	NA	TRBV7-9	TGTGCCAGCAGCTCGGACAGGGCCATCAATCAGCCCCAGCATTTT	CASSSDRAINQPQHF
TRBJ2-3	NA	NA	TRBV9	TGTGCCAGCAGCGTAGGGTTCACAGATACGCAGTATTTT	CASSVGFTDTQYF
TRBJ1-4	TRBD1	NA	TRBV28	TGTGCCAGCAGGTCACAGGGGGCCTTTAATGAAAAACTGTTTTTT	CASRSQGAFNEKLFF
TRBJ2-3	TRBD1	once	TRBV5-4	TGTGCCAGCAGCTTAGGCGGCAGGGGGCAGGCAGATACGCAGTATTTT	CASSLGGRGQADTQYF
TRBJ2-1	TRBD2	NA	TRBV9	TGTGCCAGCAGCGTAGTAGCGGGGGACTACAATGAGCAGTTCTTC	CASSVVAGDYNEQFF
TRBJ2-7	NA	NA	TRBV5-1	TGCGCCAGCAGCTTATCCGGGACCATCTACGAGCAGTACTTC	CASSLSGTIYEQYF
TRBJ2-1	NA	NA	TRBV28	TGTGCCAGCAGCTCAGACGTTCGGGATCCGTTCTTC	CASSSDVRDPFF
TRBJ1-1	NA	NA	TRBV27	TGTGCCAGCAGTTTTCGGACAGTTACCATGAACACTGAAGCTTTCTTT	CASSFRTVTMNTEAFF
TRBJ2-1	NA	once	TRBV29-1	TGCAGCGTGGGGCCTTTACGGGGTCCCTACAATGAGCAGTTCTTC	CSVGPLRGPYNEQFF